A selection of T cell receptor beta chains follows, all from one sample in a study of T cell repertoires in aging, cancer and after chemotherapy. TCRdb reprocessed the multiplex PCR reads via MiXCR and lists one record per CDR3 protein. The sample shows 5,000 to 6,000 distinct CDR3 sequences, 26% of them seen only once. Sequencing input: blood. These receptors were collected from a human donor in good health. CDR3s include the opening cysteine and the closing phenylalanine or tryptophan. The D gene is left open where the match is weak. Part of the rows lack a size; the others show once, few, many or a class for expanded clones.

. TRBJ2-5 TRBV7-9 . TGTGCCAGCAGCCATGGGGGCAGGACCCAAGAGACCCAGTACTTC CASSHGGRTQETQYF
few TRBJ2-1 TRBV12-3/TRBV12-4 TRBD2 TGTGCCAGCAGCCGATTGACTAGCATCGATGAGCAGTTCTTC CASSRLTSIDEQFF
medium-sized TRBJ2-7 TRBV19 TRBD2 TGTGCCAGTAGTCCCCGGACTAGCGGACCCTACGAGCAGTACTTC CASSPRTSGPYEQYF
. TRBJ1-1 TRBV7-9 . TGTGCCAGCAGCTTAGGGAGGGGGTTGAACACTGAAGCTTTCTTT CASSLGRGLNTEAFF
. TRBJ1-5 TRBV5-6 . TGTGCCAGCAGCTTCCAGATGGATCAGCCCCAGCATTTT CASSFQMDQPQHF
few TRBJ1-1 TRBV28 . TGTGCCAGCAGTCTCGCTCGTCTTGAAGCTTTCTTT CASSLARLEAFF
medium-sized TRBJ2-1 TRBV12-3/TRBV12-4 TRBD2 TGTGCCAGCAGTTCCATGGGACTAGGCCAAAATGAGCAGTTCTTC CASSSMGLGQNEQFF
medium-sized TRBJ2-5 TRBV19 . TGTGCCAGTAGTATAAATGGGAGACAAGAGACCCAGTACTTC CASSINGRQETQYF
few TRBJ2-6 TRBV24-1 . TGTGCCACCAGTGGCCCAAAGGGTCCGCGTGGGGCCAACGTCCTGACTTTC CATSGPKGPRGANVLTF
. TRBJ2-1 TRBV12-3/TRBV12-4 . TGTGCCAGCAGTTTAGGGGCCGGCTCCTACAGTGAGCAGTTCTTC CASSLGAGSYSEQFF
. TRBJ1-1 TRBV30 TRBD1 TGTGCCTGGAAAGCCGCTTTGACAGGGTTGAACACTAAAGCTTTCTTT CAWKAALTGLNTKAFF
. TRBJ2-3 TRBV18 TRBD2 TGTGCCAGCTCACCACCGCTTTATAGCGGGAGTGGACAGAATCCCACAGATACGCAGTATTTT CASSPPLYSGSGQNPTDTQYF
few TRBJ2-1 TRBV24-1 . TGTGCCACCAGTGATACCCTAATTCTCAATGAGCAGTTCTTC CATSDTLILNEQFF
medium-sized TRBJ2-2 TRBV6-2/TRBV6-3 . TGTGCCAGCAGTTACACCCCAACCCGCGCGAACACCGGGGAGCTGTTTTTT CASSYTPTRANTGELFF
medium-sized TRBJ2-1 TRBV29-1 TRBD2 TGCAGCGTTGAGTTACTAGCGGGGGGTTTGGGGGAGCAGTTCTTC CSVELLAGGLGEQFF
. TRBJ2-1 TRBV5-4 . TGTGCCAGCAGCTTGGATACAGGGGGGGAAGTCGGCAATGAGCAGTTCTTC CASSLDTGGEVGNEQFF
medium-sized TRBJ2-7 TRBV5-6 . TGTGCCAGCAGCTTGGAAGGCGGGACAACCTACGAGCAGTACTTC CASSLEGGTTYEQYF
medium-sized TRBJ2-2 TRBV5-3 . TGTGCCAGAAGCTTGACCCTGCGTCTGACGGGGGAGCTGTTTTTT CARSLTLRLTGELFF
. TRBJ2-5 TRBV7-9 TRBD1 TGTGCCAGCAGCTTAGCAAGGACAGGCCAAGAGACCCAGTACTTC CASSLARTGQETQYF
medium-sized TRBJ2-4 TRBV19 TRBD1 TGTGCCAGTAGCGAGACAGGGTGGAACATTCAGTACTTC CASSETGWNIQYF
medium-sized TRBJ2-1 TRBV27 TRBD2 TGTGCCAGCAGTTCCCGACTAGCGGCCTACAATGAGCAGTTCTTC CASSSRLAAYNEQFF
few TRBJ2-1 TRBV4-3 TRBD2 TGCGCCAGCAGCCAAGATAGGGCTAGCGGGGGGGGAAATGAGCAGTTCTTC CASSQDRASGGGNEQFF